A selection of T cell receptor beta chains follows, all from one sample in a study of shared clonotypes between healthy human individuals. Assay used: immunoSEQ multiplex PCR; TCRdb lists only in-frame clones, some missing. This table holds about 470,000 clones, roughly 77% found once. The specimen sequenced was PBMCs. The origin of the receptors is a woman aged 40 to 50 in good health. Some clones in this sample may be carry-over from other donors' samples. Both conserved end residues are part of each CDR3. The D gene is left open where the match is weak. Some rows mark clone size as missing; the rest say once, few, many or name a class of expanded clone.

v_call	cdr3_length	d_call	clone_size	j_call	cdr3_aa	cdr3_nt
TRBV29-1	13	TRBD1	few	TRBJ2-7	CSAEGQGSYEQYF	TGCAGCGCCGAGGGACAGGGGAGCTACGAGCAGTACTTC
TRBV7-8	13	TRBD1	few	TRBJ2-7	CASSSKQGAGQYF	TGTGCCAGCAGCAGCAAACAGGGGGCTGGGCAGTACTTC
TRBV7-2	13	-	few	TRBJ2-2	CASSLIFRGELFF	TGTGCCAGCAGCTTAATTTTCCGTGGGGAGCTGTTTTTT
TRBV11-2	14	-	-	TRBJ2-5	CASSPDLGSETQYF	TGTGCCAGCAGCCCCGATCTGGGGAGCGAGACCCAGTACTTC
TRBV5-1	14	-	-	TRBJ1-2	CASSLEATVGGYTF	TGCGCCAGCAGCTTGGAAGCTACCGTCGGGGGCTACACCTTC
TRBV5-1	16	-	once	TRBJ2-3	CASSSAFGSGTDTQYF	TGCGCCAGCAGCTCAGCCTTCGGCTCGGGGACAGATACGCAGTATTTT
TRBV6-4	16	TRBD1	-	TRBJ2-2	CASSDRDRGDTGELFF	TGTGCCAGCAGTGACCGGGACAGGGGTGATACCGGGGAGCTGTTTTTT
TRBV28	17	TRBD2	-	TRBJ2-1	CASSTSLAGGPYNEQFF	TGTGCCAGCAGCACCTCTCTCGCGGGAGGGCCTTACAATGAGCAGTTCTTC
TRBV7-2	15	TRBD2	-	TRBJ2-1	CASSFRLAGANEQFF	TGTGCCAGCAGCTTTAGGCTAGCGGGAGCCAATGAGCAGTTCTTC
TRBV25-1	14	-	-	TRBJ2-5	CASSEPRDGQTQYF	TGTGCCAGCAGTGAACCCCGGGACGGGCAGACCCAGTACTTC
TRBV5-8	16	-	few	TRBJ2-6	CASSFHQGSGANVLTF	TGTGCCAGCAGCTTCCATCAGGGGTCCGGGGCCAACGTCCTGACTTTC
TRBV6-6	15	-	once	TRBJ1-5	CASSKTGDGYQPQHF	TGTGCCAGCAGCAAGACAGGAGATGGGTACCAGCCCCAGCATTTT
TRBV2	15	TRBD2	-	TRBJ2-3	CASSRTSVPTDTQYF	TGTGCCAGCAGTCGGACTAGCGTACCCACAGATACGCAGTATTTT
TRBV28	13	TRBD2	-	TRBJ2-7	CARHNSGSCEQYF	TGTGCCAGGCATAATAGCGGGAGCTGCGAGCAGTACTTC
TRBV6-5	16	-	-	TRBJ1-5	CASSLGAQGHRQPQHF	TGTGCCAGCAGTTTGGGGGCCCAAGGGCACCGTCAGCCCCAGCATTTT
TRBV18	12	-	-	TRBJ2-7	CASSQGPYEQYF	TGTGCCAGCTCCCAAGGTCCCTACGAGCAGTACTTC
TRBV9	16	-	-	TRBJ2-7	CASSVGPRGPTYEQYF	TGTGCCAGCAGCGTTGGCCCCAGGGGCCCAACCTACGAGCAGTACTTC
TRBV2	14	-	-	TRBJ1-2	CASSDPTGPYGYTF	TGTGCCAGCAGTGACCCGACAGGACCCTATGGCTACACTTTC